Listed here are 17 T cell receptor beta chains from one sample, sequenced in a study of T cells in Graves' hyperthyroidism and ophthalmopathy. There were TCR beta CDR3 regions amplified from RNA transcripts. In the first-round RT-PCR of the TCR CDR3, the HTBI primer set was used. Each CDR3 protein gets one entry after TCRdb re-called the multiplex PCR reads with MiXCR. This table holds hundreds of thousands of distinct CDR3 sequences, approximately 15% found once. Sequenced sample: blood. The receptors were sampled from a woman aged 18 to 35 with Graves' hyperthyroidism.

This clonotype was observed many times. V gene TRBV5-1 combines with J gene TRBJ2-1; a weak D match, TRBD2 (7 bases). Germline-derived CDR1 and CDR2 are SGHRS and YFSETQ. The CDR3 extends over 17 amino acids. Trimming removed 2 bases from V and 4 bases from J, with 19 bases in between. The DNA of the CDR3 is TGCGCCAGCAGCTTACACCGCTTACAGGGAGGGTACAATGAGCAGTTCTTC. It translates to CASSLHRLQGGYNEQFF.

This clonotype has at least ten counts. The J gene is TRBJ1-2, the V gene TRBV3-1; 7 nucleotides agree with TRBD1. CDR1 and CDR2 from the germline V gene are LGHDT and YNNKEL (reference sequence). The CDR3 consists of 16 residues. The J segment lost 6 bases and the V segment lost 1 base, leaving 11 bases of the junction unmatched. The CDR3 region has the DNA TGTGCCAGCAGCCAAGCTGGCACAGGGGCCTTGCATGGCTACACCTTC. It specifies CASSQAGTGALHGYTF.

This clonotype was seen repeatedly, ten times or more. The CDR3 coding sequence is TGTGCCAGCAGGACACCTGGAGGGAGGAATGAAAAACTGTTTTTT. Translated, it gives CASRTPGGRNEKLFF. The chain joins TRBV28 to TRBJ1-4; D is uncertain. The CDR3 consists of 15 residues. Trimming took off 6 bases at V and 5 bases at J, with 16 bases between the two ends. Germline lookup yields CDR1 MDHEN and CDR2 SYDVKM.

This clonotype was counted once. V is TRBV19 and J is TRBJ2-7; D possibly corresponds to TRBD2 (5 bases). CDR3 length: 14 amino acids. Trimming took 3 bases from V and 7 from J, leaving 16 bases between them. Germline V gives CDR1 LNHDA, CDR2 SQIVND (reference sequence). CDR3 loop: CASSIGSPPWEQYF. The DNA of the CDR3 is TGTGCCAGTAGTATTGGGAGCCCCCCGTGGGAGCAGTACTTC.

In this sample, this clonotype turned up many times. The CDR3 sequence: CASRDSSSGNTIYF. The CDR3 nucleotides read TGCGCCAGCAGGGACAGCAGCTCTGGAAACACCATATATTTT. V is TRBV5-1 and J is TRBJ1-3; D is perhaps TRBD1 (6 bases). The germline V gene encodes CDR1 SGHRS and CDR2 YFSETQ. Trimming stripped 5 bases from V and 0 bases from J, with 9 bases between. The CDR3 has 14 amino acids.

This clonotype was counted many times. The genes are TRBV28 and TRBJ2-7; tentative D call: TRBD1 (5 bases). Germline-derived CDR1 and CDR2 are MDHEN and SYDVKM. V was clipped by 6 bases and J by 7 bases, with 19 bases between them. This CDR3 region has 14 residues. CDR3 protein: CASSPQVIPREQYF. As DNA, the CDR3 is TGTGCCAGCAGCCCACAGGTTATACCTCGGGAGCAGTACTTC.

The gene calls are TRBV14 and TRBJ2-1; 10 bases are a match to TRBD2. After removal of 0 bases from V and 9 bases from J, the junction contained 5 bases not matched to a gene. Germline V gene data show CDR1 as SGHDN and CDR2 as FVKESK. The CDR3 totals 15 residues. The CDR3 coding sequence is TGTGCCAGCAGCCAAGATCTAGCGGGAGTATTTGAGCAGTTCTTC. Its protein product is CASSQDLAGVFEQFF.

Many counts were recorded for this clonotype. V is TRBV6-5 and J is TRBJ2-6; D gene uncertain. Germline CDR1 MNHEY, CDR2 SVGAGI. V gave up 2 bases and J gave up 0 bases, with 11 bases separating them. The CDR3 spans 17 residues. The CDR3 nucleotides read TGTGCCAGCAGTTACGAGGACCCCGGCTCTGGGGCCAACGTCCTGACTTTC. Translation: CASSYEDPGSGANVLTF.

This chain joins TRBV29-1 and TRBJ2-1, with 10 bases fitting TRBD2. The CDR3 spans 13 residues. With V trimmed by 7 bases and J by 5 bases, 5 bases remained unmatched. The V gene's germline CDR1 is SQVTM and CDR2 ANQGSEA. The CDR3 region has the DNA TGCAGCGCCCTACTAGCGGGGCACAATGAGCAGTTCTTC. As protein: CSALLAGHNEQFF.

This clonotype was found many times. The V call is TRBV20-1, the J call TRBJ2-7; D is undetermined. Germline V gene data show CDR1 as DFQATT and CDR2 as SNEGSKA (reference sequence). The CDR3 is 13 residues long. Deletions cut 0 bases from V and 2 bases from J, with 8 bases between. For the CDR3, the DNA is TGCAGTGCTAGAGACGCAGTAGCCTACGAGCAGTACTTC. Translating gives CSARDAVAYEQYF.

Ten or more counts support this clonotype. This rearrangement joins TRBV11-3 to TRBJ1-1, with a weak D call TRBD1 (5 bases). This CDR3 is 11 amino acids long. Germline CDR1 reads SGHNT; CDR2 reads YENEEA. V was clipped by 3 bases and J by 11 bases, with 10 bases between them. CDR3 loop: CASSFWGKAFF. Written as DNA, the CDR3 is TGTGCCAGCAGCTTTTGGGGGAAGGCTTTCTTT.

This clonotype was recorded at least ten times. The CDR3 nucleotides read TGTGCCAGCAGTTACTCACCTACAGATACGCAGTATTTT. It translates to CASSYSPTDTQYF. The V gene is TRBV6-2 or TRBV6-3, the J gene TRBJ2-3, with D uncertain. This CDR3 comprises 13 residues. Germline-derived CDR1 and CDR2 are MNHEY and SVGEGT. Deletions cut 0 bases from V and 3 bases from J, with 4 bases between.

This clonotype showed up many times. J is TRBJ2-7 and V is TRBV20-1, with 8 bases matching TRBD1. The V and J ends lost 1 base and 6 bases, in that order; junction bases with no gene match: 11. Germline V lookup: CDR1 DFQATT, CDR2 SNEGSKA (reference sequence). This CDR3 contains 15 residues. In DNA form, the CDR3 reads TGCAGTGCTAGAGGGACAGGGAGTCCGATTGTCGAGCAGTACTTC. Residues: CSARGTGSPIVEQYF.

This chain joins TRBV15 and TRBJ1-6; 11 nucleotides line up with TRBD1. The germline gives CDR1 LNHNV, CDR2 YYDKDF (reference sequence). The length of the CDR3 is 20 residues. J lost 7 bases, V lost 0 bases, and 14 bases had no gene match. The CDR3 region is CATSRDTGQGVFLRNSPLHF. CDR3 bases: TGTGCCACCAGCAGAGATACGGGACAGGGGGTTTTTCTAAGAAATTCACCCCTCCACTTT.

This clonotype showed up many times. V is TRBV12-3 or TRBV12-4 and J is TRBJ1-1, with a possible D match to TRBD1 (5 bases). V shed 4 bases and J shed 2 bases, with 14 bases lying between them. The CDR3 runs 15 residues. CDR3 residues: CASSSMIQANTEAFF. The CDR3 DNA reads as TGTGCCAGCAGTTCCATGATACAGGCAAACACTGAAGCTTTCTTT.

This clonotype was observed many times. The CDR3 DNA follows: TGTGCCAGCACCCAAGACAGGGGGAACTCTCCTGCAACTAATGAAAAACTGTTTTTT. The encoded protein is CASTQDRGNSPATNEKLFF. This chain joins TRBV2 and TRBJ1-4; 9 nucleotides match TRBD1. This CDR3 has 19 residues. Germline V lookup: CDR1 SNHLY, CDR2 FYNNEI. With 7 bases clipped from V and 0 bases from J, the junction kept 15 bases outside the gene matches. Combining the CDR3 with reference TRBV2 and TRBJ1-4 gives the whole variable domain EPEVTQTPSHQVTQMGQEVILRCVPISNHLYFYWYRQILGQKVEFLVSFYNNEISEKSEIFDDQFSVERPDGSNFTLKIRSTKLEDSAMYFCASTQDRGNSPATNEKLFFGSGTQLSVL.

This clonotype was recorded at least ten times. CDR3 nucleotides: TGTGCCGTGCAAGGACAGGTTACTGAAGCTTTCTTT. Its translation is CAVQGQVTEAFF. The chain is built from TRBV28 and TRBJ1-1, with 7 positions matching TRBD1. The CDR3 contains 12 residues. The trim removed 11 bases at V and 5 bases at J, leaving 8 bases unmatched. CDR1 and CDR2 from the germline V gene are MDHEN and SYDVKM.